A selection of T cell receptor beta chains follows, all from one sample in a study of T cells in localized non-small cell lung cancer. Sequenced by immunoSEQ multiplex PCR; TCRdb stores in-frame clones only, minus some. The sample carries about 39,000 clones, around 79% recorded once. The starting material was PBMCs, obtained before any cancer treatment. The receptors were sampled from a woman between 35 and 70 years old with stage II squamous cell lung carcinoma. Each CDR3 is given with its conserved first and last residue. Fields, in order: D gene, J gene, clone size, V gene, CDR3 protein, CDR3 DNA. A D gene is named only where the DNA matches it firmly. Expanded clones get a size class; other rows say once, few or many, or leave the size out.

-,TRBJ2-1,once,TRBV27,CASSLKDFSYNEQFF,TGTGCCAGCAGTTTAAAGGACTTCTCCTACAATGAGCAGTTCTTC
-,TRBJ2-5,-,TRBV14,CASSQAMGGETQYF,TGTGCCAGCAGCCAAGCCATGGGCGGGGAGACCCAGTACTTC
TRBD1,TRBJ1-4,-,TRBV7-9,CASSIRDSNEKLFF,TGTGCCAGCAGCATCCGGGACAGTAATGAAAAACTGTTTTTT
-,TRBJ1-6,-,TRBV2,CASTRNRDSPLHF,TGTGCCAGCACTCGAAATAGAGATTCACCCCTCCACTTT
-,TRBJ1-1,once,TRBV28,CASSFTVNTEAFF,TGTGCCAGCAGTTTCACAGTGAACACTGAAGCTTTCTTT
-,TRBJ2-5,-,TRBV25-1,CASSETGSQYF,TGTGCCAGCAGTGAAACAGGGTCCCAGTACTTC
-,TRBJ2-5,-,TRBV9,CASSVGAGQETQYF,TGTGCCAGCAGCGTAGGGGCAGGTCAAGAGACCCAGTACTTC
-,TRBJ2-5,-,TRBV7-9,CASKPGVVWFPQYF,TGTGCCAGCAAACCAGGCGTAGTCTGGTTCCCCCAGTACTTC
-,TRBJ1-5,-,TRBV5-6,CASSLQGSNQPQHF,TGTGCCAGCAGCTTGCAAGGGAGCAATCAGCCCCAGCATTTT
-,TRBJ1-5,-,TRBV7-2,CASSSSGGSLQPQHF,TGTGCCAGCAGCTCGTCCGGGGGTTCTCTACAGCCCCAGCATTTT
-,TRBJ1-5,-,TRBV28,CASSLAGQPQHF,TGTGCCAGCAGCCTCGCCGGTCAGCCCCAGCATTTT
-,TRBJ1-1,-,TRBV5-5,CASSSDRGLTEAFF,TGTGCCAGCAGCTCGGACCGAGGATTGACTGAAGCTTTCTTT
-,TRBJ2-3,-,TRBV19,CASSDSGFQGASTDTQYF,TGTGCCAGTAGTGATAGCGGGTTCCAGGGGGCTAGCACAGATACGCAGTATTTT
-,TRBJ2-2,-,TRBV28,CASSLGRNANTGELFF,TGTGCCAGCAGTTTAGGACGTAACGCGAACACCGGGGAGCTGTTTTTT
-,TRBJ2-3,-,TRBV2,CASSESPDPLAQYF,TGTGCCAGCAGTGAATCACCAGACCCCCTGGCGCAGTATTTT
-,TRBJ1-5,-,TRBV28,CAGRTANQPQHF,TGTGCCGGGAGGACAGCGAATCAGCCCCAGCATTTT
-,TRBJ1-3,-,TRBV18,CASSHSPGASGNTIYF,TGTGCCAGCTCACACTCTCCAGGAGCCTCTGGAAACACCATATATTTT
TRBD1,TRBJ2-2,medium-sized,TRBV7-9,CASYSPGQSNTGELFF,TGTGCCAGCTACTCCCCGGGACAGTCGAACACCGGGGAGCTGTTTTTT
TRBD2,TRBJ2-3,once,TRBV6-4,CASSETSGRNTQYF,TGTGCCAGCAGTGAAACTAGCGGGCGGAATACGCAGTATTTT
TRBD2,TRBJ2-5,-,TRBV7-2,CASSLRLAGQETQYF,TGTGCCAGCAGCTTAAGACTAGCGGGACAAGAGACCCAGTACTTC
TRBD2,TRBJ2-1,-,TRBV28,CASSLWTSGGNSEQFF,TGTGCCAGCAGTTTATGGACTAGCGGGGGAAACAGTGAGCAGTTCTTC
-,TRBJ1-2,-,TRBV6-1,CASSEATPAVGYGYTF,TGTGCCAGCAGTGAAGCGACTCCGGCAGTGGGCTATGGCTACACCTTC
-,TRBJ1-5,-,TRBV6-5,CASSPYRSSNQPQHF,TGTGCCAGCAGTCCCTACAGGAGTAGCAATCAGCCCCAGCATTTT
-,TRBJ1-1,-,TRBV7-7,CASSPQFGNTEAFF,TGTGCTAGCAGCCCCCAGTTTGGGAACACTGAAGCTTTCTTT
-,TRBJ1-5,-,TRBV29-1,CSVGGGSNQPQHF,TGCAGCGTTGGTGGTGGGAGCAATCAGCCCCAGCATTTT
TRBD2,TRBJ2-5,-,TRBV7-9,CASSFPSGGQETQYF,TGTGCCAGCAGCTTCCCAAGCGGGGGGCAAGAGACCCAGTACTTC
-,TRBJ2-3,few,TRBV11-1,CASSLGVGMGDTQYF,TGTGCCAGCAGCTTGGGGGTCGGAATGGGAGATACGCAGTATTTT
-,TRBJ1-1,-,TRBV19,CASSIFSGNTEAFF,TGTGCCAGTAGTATATTTTCTGGGAACACTGAAGCTTTCTTT
-,TRBJ1-1,-,TRBV18,CASSPHRDTEAFF,TGTGCCAGCTCACCCCACAGGGACACTGAAGCTTTCTTT
TRBD1,TRBJ2-7,-,TRBV18,CASSPGDRVSYEQYF,TGTGCCAGCTCACCTGGGGACAGGGTCTCCTACGAGCAGTACTTC
-,TRBJ2-5,-,TRBV6-5,CASGRGPALGQYF,TGTGCCAGCGGGCGGGGGCCTGCGTTGGGCCAGTACTTC
-,TRBJ2-7,-,TRBV5-1,CASREALEQYF,TGCGCCAGCAGGGAGGCCCTCGAGCAGTACTTC
-,TRBJ1-1,once,TRBV7-3,CASSLQRTEGEEAFF,TGTGCCAGCAGCTTGCAAAGGACAGAGGGCGAGGAAGCTTTCTTT
TRBD1,TRBJ2-5,-,TRBV5-1,CASATGTGGSETQYF,TGCGCCAGCGCAACCGGGACAGGGGGGTCGGAGACCCAGTACTTC
TRBD1,TRBJ1-5,-,TRBV28,CASSSMTGYQPQHF,TGTGCCAGCAGTTCCATGACAGGGTATCAGCCCCAGCATTTT
-,TRBJ1-2,-,TRBV28,CASSFGQPVGYTF,TGTGCCAGCAGTTTTGGACAGCCGGTAGGCTACACCTTC
TRBD1,TRBJ2-7,-,TRBV28,CASSFAGQGVYEQYF,TGTGCCAGCAGTTTCGCGGGACAGGGTGTCTACGAGCAGTACTTC
TRBD1,TRBJ1-2,-,TRBV10-3,CATWTGEVSYGYTF,TGTGCCACCTGGACAGGGGAGGTGAGCTATGGCTACACCTTC
TRBD2,TRBJ2-3,-,TRBV7-9,CASRRAGGSTDTQYF,TGTGCCAGCAGACGCGCGGGGGGCTCCACAGATACGCAGTATTTT
TRBD1,TRBJ2-2,-,TRBV27,CASSADTGGRNTGELFF,TGTGCCAGCAGTGCAGACACAGGGGGCCGGAACACCGGGGAGCTGTTTTTT
-,TRBJ2-7,-,TRBV19,CASSAGQSYEQYF,TGTGCCAGTAGTGCAGGACAGTCCTACGAGCAGTACTTC
-,TRBJ1-2,-,TRBV19,CASTATYGYTF,TGTGCCAGCACAGCTACTTATGGCTACACCTTC
-,TRBJ2-1,many,TRBV7-8,CASSTLNRGLYNEQFF,TGTGCCAGCAGCACGCTAAACAGGGGACTATACAATGAGCAGTTCTTC
-,TRBJ1-4,-,TRBV21-1,CASSNCPGRKTVF,TGTGCCAGCAGCAACTGTCCGGGGAGGAAAACTGTTTTT
-,TRBJ1-3,-,TRBV2,CASTDSGPPGSGNTIYF,TGTGCCAGCACCGACAGTGGACCGCCGGGCTCTGGAAACACCATATATTTT
-,TRBJ2-1,-,TRBV28,CASTEGAANNEQFF,TGTGCCAGCACGGAGGGGGCGGCCAACAATGAGCAGTTCTTC
-,TRBJ1-2,once,TRBV19,CASSIGGANYGYTF,TGTGCCAGTAGTATCGGGGGAGCTAACTATGGCTACACCTTC
-,TRBJ1-1,few,TRBV19,CASRHTNTEAFF,TGTGCCAGTAGACATACGAACACTGAAGCTTTCTTT
-,TRBJ2-5,-,TRBV4-3,CASSQGGGGGGEETQYF,TGCGCCAGCAGCCAGGGGGGAGGCGGAGGGGGGGAAGAGACCCAGTACTTC
-,TRBJ1-6,-,TRBV7-9,CASSRSGGGVNSPLHF,TGTGCCAGCAGCCGTTCCGGGGGAGGCGTTAATTCACCCCTCCACTTT
-,TRBJ2-1,few,TRBV7-3,CASSLRDSSYNEQFF,TGTGCCAGCAGCTTGCGGGACAGCTCCTACAATGAGCAGTTCTTC
-,TRBJ1-1,-,TRBV11-2,CASSLDMAVEAFF,TGTGCCAGCAGCTTAGATATGGCTGTTGAAGCTTTCTTT
TRBD1,TRBJ1-5,-,TRBV6-5,CASRATGGNQPQHF,TGTGCCAGCAGAGCTACAGGGGGGAATCAGCCCCAGCATTTT
TRBD1,TRBJ2-2,-,TRBV18,CASSPGTGQTGELFF,TGTGCCAGCTCACCAGGGACAGGGCAAACCGGGGAGCTGTTTTTT